A selection of T cell receptor beta chains follows, all from one sample in a study of T cells in Graves' hyperthyroidism and ophthalmopathy. TCRdb passed the multiplex PCR reads through MiXCR, listing each CDR3 protein once. Of approximately 600,000 distinct CDR3 sequences listed, 20% are singletons. Sequencing input: blood. The receptor source for this set is a man aged 30-40 years with Graves' ophthalmopathy. CDR3s include the opening cysteine and the closing phenylalanine or tryptophan. Each record gives: D gene, V gene, J gene, CDR3 protein. D genes are given only for firm matches.

>TRBD1|TRBV14|TRBJ2-7
CASSRTQGALGEQYF
>NA|TRBV12-3/TRBV12-4|TRBJ2-3
CASTDSDTQYF
>TRBD1|TRBV27|TRBJ1-3
CASSRDRGTGNTIYF
>NA|TRBV30|TRBJ1-6
CAWSVGPGAFDSPLHF
>NA|TRBV18|TRBJ2-7
CASSPYREDYEQYF
>TRBD1|TRBV18|TRBJ2-7
CASSPRPGQGYEQYF
>NA|TRBV10-3|TRBJ2-1
CATQQGDYNEQFF
>TRBD1|TRBV6-2/TRBV6-3|TRBJ2-5
CASSYPTGQGGETQYF
>TRBD2|TRBV5-1|TRBJ2-3
CASSLAISGRSDTQYF
>NA|TRBV2|TRBJ2-4
CASSERSTGVNIQYF
>TRBD1|TRBV14|TRBJ2-2
CASSRQGSGELFF
>NA|TRBV6-9|TRBJ1-2
CASSYQVAASDGYTF
>TRBD2|TRBV28|TRBJ2-3
CASSLMQGLIAGPTDTQYF
>NA|TRBV28|TRBJ1-5
CASSFDQPQHF
>NA|TRBV28|TRBJ1-5
CASSIWDTSNQPLHF
>NA|TRBV20-1|TRBJ2-7
CSARDPGQIYEQYF
>NA|TRBV6-2/TRBV6-3|TRBJ1-2
CASSYSKGRANYGYTF
>TRBD2|TRBV6-1|TRBJ2-3
CASSELRGVAGTDTQYF
>NA|TRBV29-1|TRBJ1-1
CSGQYRGSSNTEAFF
>NA|TRBV27|TRBJ2-1
CASSRRQGSVGGSSYNEQFF
>NA|TRBV6-2/TRBV6-3|TRBJ2-1
CASSYGVNEQFF
>NA|TRBV28|TRBJ1-1
CASRRVMNTEAFF
>NA|TRBV18|TRBJ2-3
CASSHGLPTDTQYF
>NA|TRBV7-9|TRBJ1-1
CASSTETEAFF
>NA|TRBV10-3|TRBJ1-1
CAISEYDSLNTEAFF
>NA|TRBV5-1|TRBJ2-7
CASSAGRGDTYEQYF
>TRBD2|TRBV7-9|TRBJ2-7
CASSRPAGTTTYEQYF
>NA|TRBV5-4|TRBJ2-3
CASSQTASSTDTQYF
>NA|TRBV10-3|TRBJ2-7
CAISESVREPYEQYF
>NA|TRBV7-3|TRBJ2-2
CASSLGGLGNTGELFF
>NA|TRBV2|TRBJ2-3
CASSEGAGDTQYF
>TRBD1|TRBV11-2|TRBJ1-2
CASSTGGEGYDYTF
>NA|TRBV18|TRBJ1-2
CASSPNRAYGYTF
>NA|TRBV20-1|TRBJ1-1
CSASRGLEAFF
>NA|TRBV7-9|TRBJ2-7
CASSSGTAYYEQYF
>NA|TRBV29-1|TRBJ2-7
CSAGDFVSYEQYF
>NA|TRBV28|TRBJ2-7
CASSLEGPAYEQYF
>NA|TRBV14|TRBJ2-2
CASRTKRTGELFF
>NA|TRBV9|TRBJ1-1
CASSVGGVTNTEAFF
>TRBD1|TRBV4-1|TRBJ2-6
CASSHTAPRDRGLSGANVLTF
>TRBD1|TRBV10-3|TRBJ2-1
CAISESEDREGDNEQFF
>TRBD1|TRBV4-3|TRBJ2-5
CASSPSLDREETQYF
>TRBD1|TRBV7-2|TRBJ2-7
CASSPLGQLYEQYF
>TRBD1|TRBV20-1|TRBJ1-2
CSATPGGRGYGYTF
>TRBD2|TRBV29-1|TRBJ2-1
CSVEGLAGFYNGQFF
>NA|TRBV5-1|TRBJ2-3
CASSQVGSLSVTDTQYF
>TRBD2|TRBV30|TRBJ2-7
CAWSTSGRGYEQYF
>TRBD2|TRBV28|TRBJ2-1
CASSLSSGRGFFYEQFF
>NA|TRBV28|TRBJ1-5
CASSSLSNQPQHF
>NA|TRBV20-1|TRBJ2-2
CSAKWGGNTGELFF
>TRBD1|TRBV11-2|TRBJ2-7
CASSPGGTGVGEQYF